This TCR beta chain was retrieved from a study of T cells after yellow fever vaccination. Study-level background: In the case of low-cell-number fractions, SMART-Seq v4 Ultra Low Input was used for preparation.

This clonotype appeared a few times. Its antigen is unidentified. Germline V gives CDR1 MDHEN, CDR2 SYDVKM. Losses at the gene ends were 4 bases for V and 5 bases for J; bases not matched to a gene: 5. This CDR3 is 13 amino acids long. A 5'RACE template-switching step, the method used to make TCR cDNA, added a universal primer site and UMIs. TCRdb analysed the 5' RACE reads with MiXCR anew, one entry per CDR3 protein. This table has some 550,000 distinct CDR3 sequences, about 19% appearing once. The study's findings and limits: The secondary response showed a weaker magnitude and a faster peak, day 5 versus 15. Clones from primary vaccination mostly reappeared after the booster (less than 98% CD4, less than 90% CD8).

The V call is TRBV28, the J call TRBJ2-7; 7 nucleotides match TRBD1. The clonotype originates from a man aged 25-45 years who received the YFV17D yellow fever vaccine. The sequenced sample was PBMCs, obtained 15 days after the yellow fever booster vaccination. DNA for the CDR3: TGTGCCAGCAGTTCACAGGGGCAGAACGAGCAGTACTTC. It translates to CASSSQGQNEQYF.